This is a list of T cell receptor beta chains from one sample in a study of persistence of HIV-infected CD4 T cells. These TCRs are of unknown antigen specificity. The data were produced by immunoSEQ multiplex PCR, yet TCRdb's version contains in-frame clones alone and is incomplete. Of 40,000 to 55,000 clones listed, 75% to 85% were seen once; the top ten hold 3%. The material was CD4+ T cells sorted from PBMCs after roughly 18-hour stimulation, obtained from a patient who received antiretroviral therapy. These receptors were obtained from an adult man with HIV who was CMV-seropositive. The CDR3 runs from the conserved cysteine through the conserved F or W. A D gene is named only where the DNA matches it firmly.

>NA|TRBV5-8|TRBJ2-3
TGTGCCAGCAGCTTCGAACAGGCAGCAGATACGCAGTATTTT
CASSFEQAADTQYF
>NA|TRBV18|TRBJ2-5
TGTGCCAGCTCACCTGACAGGATCCAAGAGACCCAGTACTTC
CASSPDRIQETQYF
>NA|TRBV4-1|TRBJ2-7
TGCGCCAGCAGCCAAGATTCAGGCGTCTACGAGCAGTACTTC
CASSQDSGVYEQYF
>NA|TRBV6-6|TRBJ1-4
TGTGCCAGCAGTTCCAGGGGAGGTGATGAAAAACTGTTTTTT
CASSSRGGDEKLFF
>NA|TRBV7-9|TRBJ1-2
TGTGCCAGCAGCTTAGGGGCCTACTATGGCTACACCTTC
CASSLGAYYGYTF
>NA|TRBV6-1|TRBJ1-5
TGTGCCAGCAGTGCCACGGGAAGGGCTTACAATCAGCCCCAGCATTTT
CASSATGRAYNQPQHF
>TRBD1|TRBV28|TRBJ2-2
TGTGCCAGCAGACTCTTGGGACAGACGAACACCGGGGAGCTGTTTTTT
CASRLLGQTNTGELFF
>NA|TRBV5-1|TRBJ2-7
TGCGCCAGCAGCTTGACCAGCGACGAGCAGTACTTC
CASSLTSDEQYF
>NA|TRBV28|TRBJ2-4
TGTGCCAGCACCTCCAAACGAGGCATTCAGTACTTC
CASTSKRGIQYF
>NA|TRBV7-8|TRBJ1-6
TGTGCCAGCAGTAAAGGGGGGCACTCCTATTCACCCCTCCACTTT
CASSKGGHSYSPLHF
>TRBD2|TRBV25-1|TRBJ2-3
TGTGCCAGCAGTGAGACTAGCGGGGTGACAGATACGCAGTATTTT
CASSETSGVTDTQYF
>NA|TRBV19|TRBJ1-6
TGTGCCAGTACCTCTTCCCCGGGACGGAGGTCGAATTCACCCCTCCACTTT
CASTSSPGRRSNSPLHF
>NA|TRBV10-1|TRBJ2-7
TGCGCCAGCTCCCGGGAAGGGGTATCCTACGAGCAGTACTTC
CASSREGVSYEQYF
>NA|TRBV2|TRBJ2-6
TGTGCCAGCAGTGAATTTGGGGCTGGGGCCAACGTCCTGACTTTC
CASSEFGAGANVLTF
>NA|TRBV2|TRBJ2-7
TGTGCCAGCAGTGAAACCGGGACGAACGAGCAGTACTTC
CASSETGTNEQYF
>TRBD1|TRBV10-3|TRBJ2-3
TGTGCCGCCAACCTCGGACAGGGAAACACAGATACGCAGTATTTT
CAANLGQGNTDTQYF
>NA|TRBV5-1|TRBJ2-7
TGCGCCAGCAGCAAGGACATTGCCTACGAGCAGTACTTC
CASSKDIAYEQYF
>NA|TRBV20-1|TRBJ2-7
TGCAGTTACCGAGAGGCCGAGCAGTACTTC
CSYREAEQYF
>NA|TRBV5-4|TRBJ1-2
TGTGCCAGCAGCTCCCCCGACAGTTATACGGGTGGCTACACCTTC
CASSSPDSYTGGYTF
>TRBD1|TRBV2|TRBJ1-5
TGTGCCAGCCGAAGACAGGGGGTAAGCAATCAGCCCCAGCATTTT
CASRRQGVSNQPQHF
>NA|TRBV5-1|TRBJ1-1
TGCGCCAGCAGTATAGGGGGTAGATCTGAAGCTTTCTTT
CASSIGGRSEAFF